This T cell receptor (beta chain) is drawn from a study of regulatory T cells in long-lasting Graves disease. Time point of the sample: newly diagnosed GD, antithyroid drugs for less than 3 months. With RNA extracted from PBMCs as input, the TCR library was made. The peripheral blood volume drawn was roughly 8.7 milliliters, and it was collected into EDTA tubes. The CDR3 spans 14 residues. Germline V gene sequence: CDR1 SNHLY, CDR2 FYNNEI. Trimming cost V 11 bases and J 4 bases; bases outside gene matches: 8. According to the study, TCR beta libraries were built with iRepertoire HTBI primers and CDR3-region Arm-PCR. One entry per CDR3 protein results from TCRdb running MiXCR on the multiplex PCR reads. The data show roughly 560,000 distinct CDR3 sequences, 15% to 20% seen once. This sample was shared with a second study, whose subject was T cells in Graves' hyperthyroidism and ophthalmopathy. As that report states: Most expanded thyroid clonotypes above 0.001 recurred in blood.

Specimen: peripheral blood mononuclear cells (PBMCs), collected at new diagnosis, from a patient treated with antithyroid drugs. The receptor was derived from a woman aged 35 to 60 with Graves disease. The chain uses TRBV2 and TRBJ2-3, with 11 bases that match TRBD1. This CDR3 is CAGRDRGSADTQYF. Here the CDR3 DNA reads TGTGCCGGTCGGGACAGGGGGTCTGCAGATACGCAGTATTTT.